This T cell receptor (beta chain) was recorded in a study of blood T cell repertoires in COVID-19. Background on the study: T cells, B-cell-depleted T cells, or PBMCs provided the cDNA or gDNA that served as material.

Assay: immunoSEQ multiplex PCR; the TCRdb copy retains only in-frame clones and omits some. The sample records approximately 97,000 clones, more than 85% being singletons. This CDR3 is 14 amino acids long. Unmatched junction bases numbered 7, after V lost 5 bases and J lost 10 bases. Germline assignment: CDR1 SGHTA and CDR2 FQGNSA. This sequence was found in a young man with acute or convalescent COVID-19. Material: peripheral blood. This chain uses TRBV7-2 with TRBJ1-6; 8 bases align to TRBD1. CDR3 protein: CASSTRQGYSPLHF. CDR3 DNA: TGTGCCAGCAGCACCCGACAGGGGTACTCACCCCTCCACTTT.